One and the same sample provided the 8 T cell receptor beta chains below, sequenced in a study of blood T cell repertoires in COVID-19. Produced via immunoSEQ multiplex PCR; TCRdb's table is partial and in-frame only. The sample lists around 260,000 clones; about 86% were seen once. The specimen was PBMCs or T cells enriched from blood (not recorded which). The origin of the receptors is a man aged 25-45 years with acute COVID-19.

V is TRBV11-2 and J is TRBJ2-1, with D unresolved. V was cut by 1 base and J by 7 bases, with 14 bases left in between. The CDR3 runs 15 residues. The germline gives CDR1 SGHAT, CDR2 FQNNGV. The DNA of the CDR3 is TGTGCCAGCAGCTTAGTCGCGCCAGGCGATAATGAGCAGTTCTTC. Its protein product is CASSLVAPGDNEQFF.

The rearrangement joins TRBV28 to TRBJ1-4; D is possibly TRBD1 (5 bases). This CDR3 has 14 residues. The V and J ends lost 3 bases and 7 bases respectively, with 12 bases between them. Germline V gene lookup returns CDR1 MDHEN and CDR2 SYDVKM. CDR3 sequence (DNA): TGTGCCAGCAGTTTGGCAGGGCGTATTGAAAAACTGTTTTTT. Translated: CASSLAGRIEKLFF.

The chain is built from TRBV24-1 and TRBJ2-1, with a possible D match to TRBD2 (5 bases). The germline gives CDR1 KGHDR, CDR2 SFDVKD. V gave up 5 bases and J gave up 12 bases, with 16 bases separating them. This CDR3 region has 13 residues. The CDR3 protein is CATSVSGKWRQFF. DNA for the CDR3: TGTGCCACCAGTGTATCGGGGAAGTGGAGGCAGTTCTTC.

CDR3 DNA sequence: TGTGCCAGCACAGCGGGAGAGACCCAGTACTTC. Translation gives CASTAGETQYF. This chain uses TRBV2 with TRBJ2-5; tentatively, D is TRBD2 (6 bases). The V end was cut by 7 bases, the J end by 4 bases, with 7 bases between. Germline V gene data show CDR1 as SNHLY and CDR2 as FYNNEI. CDR3 length: 11 residues.

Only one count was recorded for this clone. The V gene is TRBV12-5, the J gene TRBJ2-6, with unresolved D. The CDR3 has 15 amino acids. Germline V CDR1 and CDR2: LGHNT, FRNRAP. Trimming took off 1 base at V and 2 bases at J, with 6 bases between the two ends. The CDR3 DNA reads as TGTGCTAGTGGTTTGGGGGCTGCTGGGGCCAACGTCCTGACTTTC. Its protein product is CASGLGAAGANVLTF. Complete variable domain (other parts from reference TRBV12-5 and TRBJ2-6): DARVTQTPRHKVTEMGQEVTMRCQPILGHNTVFWYRQTMMQGLELLAYFRNRAPLDDSGMPKDRFSAEMPDATLATLKIQPSEPRDSAVYFCASGLGAAGANVLTFGAGSRLTVL.

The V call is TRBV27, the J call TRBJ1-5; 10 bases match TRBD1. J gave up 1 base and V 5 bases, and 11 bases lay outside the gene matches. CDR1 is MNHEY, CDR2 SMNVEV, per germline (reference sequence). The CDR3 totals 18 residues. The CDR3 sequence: CASSLGTGDIRSNQPQHF. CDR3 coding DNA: TGTGCCAGCAGTCTCGGGACAGGGGATATTAGGAGCAATCAGCCCCAGCATTTT.

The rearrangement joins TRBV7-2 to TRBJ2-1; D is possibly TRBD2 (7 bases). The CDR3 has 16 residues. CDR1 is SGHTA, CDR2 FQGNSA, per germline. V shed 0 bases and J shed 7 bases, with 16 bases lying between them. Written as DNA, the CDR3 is TGTGCCAGCAGCTTAGCGGGGGCCTATAGCGGGAATGAGCAGTTCTTC. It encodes CASSLAGAYSGNEQFF.

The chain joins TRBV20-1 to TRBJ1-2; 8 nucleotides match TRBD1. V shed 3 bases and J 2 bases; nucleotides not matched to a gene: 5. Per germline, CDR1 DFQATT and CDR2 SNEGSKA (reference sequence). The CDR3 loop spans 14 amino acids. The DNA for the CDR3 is TGCAGTGCTAGTTCCCGACAGGGGAACTATGGCTACACCTTC. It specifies CSASSRQGNYGYTF.